Presented here are 29 T cell receptor beta chains from one specimen sequenced in a study of cytomegalovirus exposure and HLA in healthy donors. PCR used 60 Vbeta primers and 13 Jbeta primers. Only in-frame clones appear in the TCRdb table, and some are missing; sequencing was by immunoSEQ multiplex PCR. This table has 80,000 to 130,000 clones, around 80% appearing once. Sample: PBMCs. The source of these receptors is a male donor in good health and CMV-seropositive.

This clone was counted once. The J gene is TRBJ1-3, the V gene TRBV5-6; D possibly corresponds to TRBD1 (6 bases). Per the germline V gene, CDR1 is SGHDT and CDR2 is YYEEEE. This CDR3 has 17 amino acids. The V and J ends lost 6 bases and 3 bases respectively, with 22 bases between them. CDR3 amino acids: CASTPWGTGTIGNTIYF. CDR3 in DNA: TGTGCCAGCACCCCCTGGGGTACAGGGACAATTGGAAACACCATATATTTT.

This clone was recorded once. The CDR3 DNA reads TGCAGCGTTGAAGTGAAGGGGGCTGGGGCCAACGTCCTGACTTTC. Its protein is CSVEVKGAGANVLTF. The chain is built from TRBV29-1 and TRBJ2-6, with a possible D match to TRBD1 (6 bases). Trimming removed 1 base from V and 2 bases from J, with 9 bases in between. The CDR3 covers 15 residues. Per the germline V gene, CDR1 is SQVTM and CDR2 is ANQGSEA.

In its sample, this clone was seen a few times. The sample has other DNA sequences that encode this CDR3 too. CDR3 nucleotide sequence: TGTGCCAGCAGCGCGGGACAGGGGGTAGGTGGCTACACCTTC. Translation: CASSAGQGVGGYTF. The rearrangement links TRBV9 to TRBJ1-2; 11 bases line up with TRBD1. Germline V CDR1 and CDR2: SGDLS, YYNGEE. The V gene end was trimmed by 3 bases and the J gene end by 7 bases; junction bases not matched to a gene: 5. The CDR3 has 14 residues.

V gene TRBV11-2 combines with J gene TRBJ2-3; D gene uncertain. Germline assignment: CDR1 SGHAT and CDR2 FQNNGV. V was cut by 5 bases and J by 4 bases, with 4 bases left in between. CDR3 size: 11 residues. The CDR3 DNA follows: TGTGCCAGCAGCCGAGCAGATACGCAGTATTTT. Amino acid sequence: CASSRADTQYF.

The chain carries TRBV10-3 and TRBJ1-2, with D possibly being TRBD1 (5 bases). V was trimmed by 4 bases and J by 7 bases, leaving 10 bases between them. The germline CDR1 and CDR2 sequences are ENHRY and SYGVKD. The CDR3 covers 12 residues. The CDR3 DNA sequence: TGTGCCATCAGTGGCCAGCAGGGTGGCTACACCTTC. Protein: CAISGQQGGYTF.

This clone appeared a few times. The rearrangement links TRBV14 to TRBJ1-6; tentatively, D is TRBD1 (5 bases). This CDR3 has 17 amino acids. The V and J ends lost 0 bases and 6 bases respectively, with 15 bases between them. Germline lookup yields CDR1 SGHDN and CDR2 FVKESK. The CDR3 nucleotides read TGTGCCAGCAGCCAAGACAGGCGAGGCGGGGGTAATTCACCCCTCCACTTT. It encodes CASSQDRRGGGNSPLHF.

This chain joins TRBV4-1 and TRBJ2-5; 7 bases match TRBD2. CDR1 and CDR2 from the germline V gene are MGHRA and YSYEKL. V lost 3 bases to trimming and J lost 1 base; unmatched junction nucleotides: 8. The CDR3 runs to 16 residues. CDR3 coding DNA: TGCGCCAGCAGCCAGAAACCCCGGGGGGTCCAAGAGACCCAGTACTTC. Translation: CASSQKPRGVQETQYF.

V usage is TRBV6-5 and J usage is TRBJ1-2, with D tentatively TRBD1 (5 bases). Germline CDR1 reads MNHEY; CDR2 reads SVGAGI. Trimming pared 0 bases from V and 4 bases from J, leaving 15 bases between. This CDR3 is 16 amino acids long. Here the CDR3 reads CASSYSVSGLGYGYTF. CDR3 DNA: TGTGCCAGCAGTTACTCGGTGTCGGGACTCGGCTATGGCTACACCTTC.

This rearrangement joins TRBV9 to TRBJ2-5; D might be TRBD2 (5 bases). The J call may be in error: the DNA end matches TRBJ2-7 better. The CDR3 has 13 amino acids. Germline CDR1 and CDR2: SGDLS and YYNGEE. DNA of the CDR3: TGTGCCAGCAGCGTAGCGGGAAAGGACGAGCAGTACTTC. It specifies CASSVAGKDEQYF.

The chain has TRBV19 and TRBJ1-1; 11 positions match TRBD1. With 7 bases clipped from V and 5 bases from J, the junction kept 6 bases outside the gene matches. CDR1 is LNHDA, CDR2 SQIVND, per germline (reference sequence). This CDR3 region has 14 residues. As DNA, the CDR3 is TGTGCCAGTACTACGGACAGGGGGCGAACTGAAGCTTTCTTT. This sequence encodes CASTTDRGRTEAFF.

In its sample, this clone was seen a few times. The chain combines TRBV19 with TRBJ1-4, with no clear D. The ends were cut back, 6 bases at V and 2 bases at J, with 13 bases in the middle. This CDR3 region has 15 residues. The germline CDR1 and CDR2 sequences are LNHDA and SQIVND (reference sequence). The CDR3 reads CASRQDLRTNEKLFF. The CDR3 bases are TGTGCCAGTAGGCAAGACTTGAGGACTAATGAAAAACTGTTTTTT.

This clone was detected only a few times. The chain carries TRBV19 and TRBJ1-2; TRBD1 is a possible D gene (5 bases). CDR3 length: 15 residues. V was trimmed by 3 bases and J by 0 bases, leaving 11 bases between them. The germline V gene encodes CDR1 LNHDA and CDR2 SQIVND (reference sequence). CDR3: CASSMFDSSNYGYTF. The CDR3 DNA follows: TGTGCCAGTAGTATGTTTGACAGCTCTAACTATGGCTACACCTTC.

This sequence joins TRBV18 and TRBJ1-3; TRBD1 aligns across 7 bases. The CDR3 is 17 residues long. The germline V gene encodes CDR1 KGHSH and CDR2 LQKENI. V was clipped by 2 bases and J by 2 bases; unmatched bases: 9. The CDR3, as DNA: TGTGCCAGCTCACCAGATCCGGGGCAGGGGGCTGGAAACACCATATATTTT. The encoded protein is CASSPDPGQGAGNTIYF. Together with reference TRBV18 and TRBJ1-3, the CDR3 gives the full variable domain: NAGVMQNPRHLVRRRGQEARLRCSPMKGHSHVYWYRQLPEEGLKFMVYLQKENIIDESGMPKERFSAEFPKEGPSILRIQQVVRGDSAAYFCASSPDPGQGAGNTIYFGEGSWLTVV.

CDR3 in amino acids: CASSLVDRVADTQYF. The DNA for the CDR3 is TGTGCCAGCAGCTTGGTGGACAGGGTGGCAGATACGCAGTATTTT. The V and J genes are TRBV5-6 and TRBJ2-3, with TRBD1 identical over 8 bases. This CDR3 contains 15 residues. Trimming took 0 bases from V and 4 from J; bases not matched to a gene: 4. Germline values: CDR1 SGHDT, CDR2 YYEEEE.

This clone was recorded many times. The rearrangement joins TRBV10-1 to TRBJ1-4, with a tentative D call TRBD1 (6 bases). Germline lookup yields CDR1 WNHNN and CDR2 SYGVQD (reference sequence). This CDR3 contains 17 residues. V dropped 10 bases and J dropped 3 bases, with 24 bases sitting between them. In DNA, the CDR3 is TGCGCCATCATTTGCTTAAGGACAGCCTTGGCTAATGAAAAACTGTTTTTT. Amino acid sequence: CAIICLRTALANEKLFF.

The chain uses TRBV6-1 and TRBJ1-1, with unresolved D. This CDR3 comprises 14 residues. V was trimmed by 2 bases and J by 3 bases, leaving 10 bases between them. In germline, CDR1 is MNHNS, CDR2 SASEGT. The CDR3 nucleotides read TGTGCCAGCAGTGAATCCGACCAGGACACTGAAGCTTTCTTT. Translated, it gives CASSESDQDTEAFF.

Here the CDR3 DNA reads TGTGCCAGCAGATCGGGGGATACGCAGTATTTT. Protein product: CASRSGDTQYF. This chain joins TRBV6-1 and TRBJ2-3, with D possibly matching TRBD2 (5 bases). The V gene lost 6 bases and the J gene lost 6 bases, with 7 bases spanning the gap. Germline V CDR1 and CDR2: MNHNS, SASEGT. This CDR3 is 11 amino acids long.

This chain links TRBV9 with TRBJ2-2; no reliable D call. Deletions cut 6 bases from V and 4 bases from J, with 13 bases between. Germline values: CDR1 SGDLS, CDR2 YYNGEE. This CDR3 is 14 amino acids long. CDR3 DNA: TGTGCCAGCACAGGTGTGCTCGCCACCGGGGAGCTGTTTTTT. Its translation is CASTGVLATGELFF.

This clone was recorded only once. The rearrangement uses TRBV30 and TRBJ1-5; 7 bases agree with TRBD1. Germline V gene lookup returns CDR1 GTSNPN and CDR2 SVGIG (reference sequence). V shed 5 bases and J 11 bases; nucleotides not matched to a gene: 12. The CDR3 sequence is 13 residues long. The CDR3 DNA reads TGTGCCTGGGGAGAGGGGGCCCTGGAGGCCCAGCATTTT. It codes for CAWGEGALEAQHF.

The table lists this clone with a count of one. The rearrangement links TRBV30 to TRBJ1-2; D not resolved. The CDR3 has 11 amino acids. CDR1 GTSNPN and CDR2 SVGIG come from the germline V gene (reference sequence). Trimming cost V 0 bases and J 10 bases, with 9 bases left between them. CDR3 bases: TGTGCCTGGAGTGTAGGCACAGACTACACCTTC. Protein sequence: CAWSVGTDYTF. Full variable domain (rest looked up from reference TRBV30 and TRBJ1-2): SQTIHQWPATLVQPVGSPLSLECTVEGTSNPNLYWYRQAAGRGLQLLFYSVGIGQISSEVPQNLSASRPQDRQFILSSKKLLLSDSGFYLCAWSVGTDYTFGSGTRLTVV.

The V gene is TRBV4-2, the J gene TRBJ1-1; weak D call: TRBD1 (5 bases). V shed 2 bases and J shed 11 bases, with 15 bases lying between them. CDR1 LGHNA and CDR2 YNFKEQ come from the germline V gene. The CDR3 loop spans 13 amino acids. CDR3 coding DNA: TGTGCCAGCAGCCAAACCGCCGGGGGTGAGGCTTTCTTT. It specifies CASSQTAGGEAFF.

The sample holds one count of this clone. This chain joins TRBV6-5 and TRBJ1-4; the D is unclear. Germline loops: CDR1 MNHEY, CDR2 SVGAGI. Trimming shortened V by 6 bases and J by 0 bases, and 11 bases separated the two germline ends. CDR3 length equals 15 residues. The chain's CDR3 is CASRAGVATNEKLFF. The CDR3, as DNA: TGTGCCAGCAGAGCGGGAGTCGCAACTAATGAAAAACTGTTTTTT.

The V call is TRBV28, the J call TRBJ1-4, with D hard to call. CDR3 size: 14 residues. In germline, CDR1 is MDHEN, CDR2 SYDVKM. V was shortened by 5 bases and J by 6 bases, with 13 bases between the two germline ends. The DNA for the CDR3 is TGTGCCAGCAGTCCCCCGAGGCGATATGAAAAACTGTTTTTT. Its protein product is CASSPPRRYEKLFF.

J is TRBJ1-4 and V is TRBV5-1; possibly TRBD1 for D (5 bases). Trimming left V 4 bases short and J 0 bases short, with 13 bases between. The CDR3 is 16 amino acids. Per germline, CDR1 SGHRS and CDR2 YFSETQ. The DNA of the CDR3 is TGCGCCAGCAGCACACAGCCGACAGCAACTAATGAAAAACTGTTTTTT. Residues: CASSTQPTATNEKLFF. The whole variable domain, remainder taken from reference TRBV5-1 and TRBJ1-4, is KAGVTQTPRYLIKTRGQQVTLSCSPISGHRSVSWYQQTPGQGLQFLFEYFSETQRNKGNFPGRFSGRQFSNSRSEMNVSTLELGDSALYLCASSTQPTATNEKLFFGSGTQLSVL.

The chain links TRBV6-5 to TRBJ2-1; the D is unclear. CDR1 and CDR2 from the germline V gene are MNHEY and SVGAGI. Trimming pared 0 bases from V and 9 bases from J, leaving 9 bases between. The CDR3 length is 13 residues. CDR3 nucleotides: TGTGCCAGCAGTTACTCCGGCCCAGGTGAGCAGTTCTTC. Protein product: CASSYSGPGEQFF.

V usage is TRBV7-3 and J usage is TRBJ1-6; 10 bases are shared with TRBD1. This CDR3 has 16 amino acids. Germline trimming cut 1 base from V and 6 bases from J; bases unmatched to any gene: 3. CDR1 and CDR2 from the germline V gene are SGHTA and FQGTGA. The CDR3 DNA sequence: TGTGCCAGCAGCTTAAACGGACAGGGGGTTAATTCACCCCTCCACTTT. Protein product: CASSLNGQGVNSPLHF.

This clone was seen only a few times. This sequence joins TRBV6-5 and TRBJ2-1, with unresolved D. Trimming stripped 6 bases from V and 5 bases from J, with 11 bases between. Germline assignment: CDR1 MNHEY and CDR2 SVGAGI. This CDR3 has 13 amino acids. The CDR3 DNA is TGTGCCAGCAGGCCGGTTCTCCACAATGAGCAGTTCTTC. Amino acids: CASRPVLHNEQFF.

The J gene is TRBJ1-2, the V gene TRBV9; D gene ambiguous. Germline V gives CDR1 SGDLS, CDR2 YYNGEE. The CDR3 runs 15 residues. Trimming cost V 4 bases and J 6 bases, with 19 bases left between them. Here the CDR3 DNA reads TGTGCCAGCAGCCCTTATACCGGGTACCATGATGGCTACACCTTC. Translation gives CASSPYTGYHDGYTF.

The table lists this clone with a few counts. J is TRBJ1-3 and V is TRBV19, with TRBD1 matching 9 bases. Trimming took 10 bases from V and 4 from J; bases not matched to a gene: 2. The CDR3 totals 12 residues. CDR1 is LNHDA, CDR2 SQIVND, per germline (reference sequence). CDR3 region: CATGQGGNTIYF. Written as DNA, the CDR3 is TGTGCCACGGGACAGGGAGGAAACACCATATATTTT.